These 24 T cell receptor beta chains share one sample of origin, sequenced in a study of CD8 T cells in ankylosing spondylitis. The antigens these receptors bind are not known. Each CDR3 protein is one row after TCRdb ran MiXCR on the 5' RACE reads. The sample lists 700,000 or so distinct CDR3 sequences; around 17% were seen once. Overall study findings and caveats: Fewer than ten highly homologous variants made up a TCR beta motif that seemed to typify ankylosing spondylitis blood.

Sequenced input: blood, either unsorted or a sorted T cell fraction (not recorded which). The receptors stem from a male donor with ankylosing spondylitis.

V usage is TRBV7-9 and J usage is TRBJ2-2; TRBD1 aligns across 9 bases. This CDR3 comprises 15 residues. J was trimmed by 7 bases and V by 5 bases; bases with no gene match: 8. Germline V lookup: CDR1 SEHNR, CDR2 FQNEAQ (reference sequence). As DNA, the CDR3 is TGTGCCAGCAGCACCCGACAGGGGGATCACGGGGAGCTGTTTTTT. Its translation: CASSTRQGDHGELFF.

This clonotype was recorded a few times. The CDR3 region is CSAQRTSGGSDTQYF. As DNA, the CDR3 is TGCAGTGCTCAAAGGACTAGCGGGGGTTCAGATACGCAGTATTTT. The rearrangement links TRBV20-1 to TRBJ2-3, with 13 bases identical to TRBD2. This CDR3 is 15 amino acids long. Germline CDR1 DFQATT, CDR2 SNEGSKA (reference sequence). Germline trimming cut 5 bases from V and 4 bases from J; bases unmatched to any gene: 6.

This chain uses TRBV4-3 with TRBJ2-2, with 7 bases matching TRBD1. V lost 4 bases and J lost 4; bases outside the gene matches: 6. The CDR3 is 15 residues long. The V gene's germline CDR1 is LGHNA and CDR2 YSLEER. This chain's CDR3 is CASSRTGVGTGELFF. CDR3 DNA: TGCGCCAGCAGCCGAACAGGGGTGGGCACCGGGGAGCTGTTTTTT.

The rearrangement joins TRBV4-1 to TRBJ2-2; 11 bases fit TRBD2. Germline CDR1 reads MGHRA; CDR2 reads YSYEKL. Trimming removed 0 bases from V and 5 bases from J; junction bases left unmatched: 5. The CDR3 runs to 17 residues. The CDR3 region has the DNA TGCGCCAGCAGCCAAGATGGGGCTAGCGGGGGGACCGGGGAGCTGTTTTTT. This sequence encodes CASSQDGASGGTGELFF.

This clonotype turned up a few times. This chain connects TRBV4-2 to TRBJ2-5; 14 nucleotides align to TRBD2. Trimming took 1 base from V and 5 from J; bases not matched to a gene: 6. In germline, CDR1 is LGHNA, CDR2 YNFKEQ. The CDR3 is 17 residues long. The DNA of the CDR3 is TGTGCCAGCAGCCAAGGACTAGCGGGAGGGCCATATGAGACCCAGTACTTC. Protein: CASSQGLAGGPYETQYF.

This rearrangement joins TRBV12-3 or TRBV12-4 to TRBJ2-2, with D uncertain. CDR3 length equals 12 residues. V gave up 4 bases and J gave up 6 bases, with 6 bases separating them. The CDR3 loop reads CASSSAAGELFF. The CDR3 DNA follows: TGTGCCAGCAGTTCCGCGGCCGGGGAGCTGTTTTTT.

The genes are TRBV7-9 and TRBJ2-7, with TRBD1 identical over 8 bases. Per the germline V gene, CDR1 is SEHNR and CDR2 is FQNEAQ (reference sequence). With V trimmed by 5 bases and J by 2 bases, 11 bases remained unmatched. This CDR3 has 16 residues. CDR3 protein: CASSRSLGQDPYEQYF. As DNA, the CDR3 is TGTGCCAGCAGCAGGAGTCTGGGACAGGACCCCTACGAGCAGTACTTC.

This clonotype has only a few counts. The chain joins TRBV20-1 to TRBJ2-1; 9 bases line up with TRBD2. V gave up 6 bases and J gave up 2 bases; unmatched junction bases: 8. The germline V gene encodes CDR1 DFQATT and CDR2 SNEGSKA (reference sequence). The CDR3 has 15 amino acids. The CDR3 DNA reads TGCAGTGCAAGGAGGCGGGAGGGCCCCTACAATGAGCAGTTCTTC. As protein: CSARRREGPYNEQFF.

The chain employs TRBV6-1 and TRBJ1-5; 12 bases agree with TRBD1. Germline lookup yields CDR1 MNHNS and CDR2 SASEGT. CDR3 length: 16 residues. V was pared by 6 bases and J by 7 bases, with 10 bases of the junction left unmatched. Here the CDR3 reads CASSQLSGQGAQPQHF. DNA for the CDR3: TGTGCCAGCAGCCAACTCTCGGGACAGGGGGCCCAGCCCCAGCATTTT.

In this sample, this clonotype turned up a few times. The chain recombines TRBV27 with TRBJ1-1, with D perhaps matching TRBD1 (6 bases). Germline CDR1 and CDR2: MNHEY and SMNVEV (reference sequence). V was shortened by 6 bases and J by 2 bases, with 28 bases between the two germline ends. The length of the CDR3 is 19 residues. CDR3 amino acids: CASSRRDTGWDNPNTEAFF. The DNA of the CDR3 is TGTGCCAGCAGCCGGAGGGACACCGGGTGGGATAATCCTAACACTGAAGCTTTCTTT.

With respect to this clonotype: This may be a read error: a much more frequent sequence differs by one nucleotide. The CDR3 region has the DNA TGCGCCAGCAGCCCGCGGACTAGCGGGAGCCACAATGAGCAGTTCTTC. It is translated as CASSPRTSGSHNEQFF. V usage is TRBV4-1 and J usage is TRBJ2-1, with 13 bases fitting TRBD2. The germline CDR1 and CDR2 sequences are MGHRA and YSYEKL. V lost 4 bases to trimming and J lost 5 bases; unmatched junction nucleotides: 5. The CDR3 is made up of 16 amino acids.

The CDR3 DNA reads as TGTGCCAGCAGGTATAGCGGGGGCACAGATACGCAGTATTTT. Residues: CASRYSGGTDTQYF. This rearrangement joins TRBV6-5 to TRBJ2-3; 8 bases map to TRBD2. The CDR3 has 14 amino acids. Germline values: CDR1 MNHEY, CDR2 SVGAGI. J lost 1 base, V lost 6 bases, and 3 bases had no gene match.

The chain links TRBV12-3 or TRBV12-4 to TRBJ2-1; 10 bases agree with TRBD2. The CDR3 covers 13 residues. V lost 5 bases and J lost 12; bases outside the gene matches: 7. In DNA form, the CDR3 reads TGTGCCAGCAGTCCCGGGACTAGCGCTACGCAGTTCTTC. Translating it yields CASSPGTSATQFF.

This clonotype was counted at least ten times. V gene TRBV6-2 or TRBV6-3 combines with J gene TRBJ1-5; possibly TRBD1 for D (5 bases). This CDR3 has 15 residues. CDR1 and CDR2 from the germline V gene are MNHEY and SVGEGT. Between the trimmed V and J ends, which lost 7 bases and 3 bases, there was a span of 16 bases. CDR3 sequence reads: CASTWGSSFNQPQHF. The CDR3 bases are TGTGCCAGCACCTGGGGGAGCTCCTTCAATCAGCCCCAGCATTTT.

This clonotype has just a few counts. The rearrangement uses TRBV20-1 and TRBJ1-5, with D possibly TRBD1 on 6 matching bases. The CDR3 runs to 14 residues. Trimming took off 1 base at V and 6 bases at J, with 13 bases between the two ends. Germline CDR1 is DFQATT and CDR2 is SNEGSKA (reference sequence). CDR3 region: CSARGQGRVQPQHF. In DNA form, the CDR3 reads TGCAGTGCTAGAGGCCAGGGGCGAGTTCAGCCCCAGCATTTT.

With respect to this clonotype: The CDR3 does not end in the conserved phenylalanine or tryptophan, so this is likely a read error. The limits of the CDR3 on the DNA are not certain, so only TCRdb's listed CDR3 is given. J is TRBJ1-2 and V is TRBV20-1; the table's D call of TRBD1 was not tested on the DNA. Germline V gene lookup returns CDR1 DFQATT and CDR2 SNEGSKA (reference sequence). The CDR3 spans 12 amino acids, including both terminal residues. CDR3 sequence: CSAEMGTGRGLV.

This clonotype has more than one count but fewer than ten. This chain joins TRBV7-9 and TRBJ2-4; 8 bases map to TRBD1. This CDR3 region has 14 residues. The V and J ends lost 5 bases and 7 bases, in that order; junction bases with no gene match: 7. Per germline, CDR1 SEHNR and CDR2 FQNEAQ (reference sequence). CDR3 DNA: TGTGCCAGCAGCAGGGTGGACAGGGACAACATTCAGTACTTC. As protein: CASSRVDRDNIQYF.

The rearrangement uses TRBV12-5 and TRBJ2-7, with D perhaps TRBD2 (7 bases). Germline CDR1 LGHNT, CDR2 FRNRAP. The CDR3 has 18 amino acids. V was pared by 4 bases and J by 7 bases, with 29 bases between. The CDR3 DNA follows: TGTGCTAGTGGTTGGTGCTCGGGTTCCTCCGGGGGGCGGAGTGAGCAGTACTTC. Translating gives CASGWCSGSSGGRSEQYF.

The CDR3 sequence: CATSEAGENTEAFF. In nucleotides, the CDR3 is TGTGCCACCAGTGAAGCAGGGGAGAACACTGAAGCTTTCTTT. This chain uses TRBV24-1 with TRBJ1-1; D is perhaps TRBD1 (6 bases). The length of the CDR3 is 14 residues. V dropped 4 bases and J dropped 1 base, with 9 bases sitting between them. Germline CDR1 reads KGHDR; CDR2 reads SFDVKD.

The V call is TRBV4-1, the J call TRBJ1-4; D gene uncertain. Trimming pared 4 bases from V and 2 bases from J, leaving 11 bases between. The CDR3 covers 15 residues. Germline V gives CDR1 MGHRA, CDR2 YSYEKL. CDR3: CASSPDRWTNEKLFF. DNA for the CDR3: TGCGCCAGCAGCCCCGATCGGTGGACTAATGAAAAACTGTTTTTT.

V usage is TRBV29-1 and J usage is TRBJ2-5, with 8 bases identical to TRBD2. V shed 4 bases and J 4 bases; nucleotides not matched to a gene: 8. CDR3 size: 14 residues. The V gene's germline CDR1 is SQVTM and CDR2 ANQGSEA. The CDR3 DNA sequence: TGCAGCGTTGTAGCGGGGCGAGAATTAGAGACCCAGTACTTC. It yields the protein CSVVAGRELETQYF.

This clonotype has just a few counts. V usage is TRBV27 and J usage is TRBJ2-2; D possibly corresponds to TRBD1 (6 bases). The germline CDR1 and CDR2 sequences are MNHEY and SMNVEV (reference sequence). Between the trimmed V and J ends, which lost 4 bases and 7 bases, there was a span of 25 bases. The CDR3 runs 18 residues. The CDR3 DNA follows: TGTGCCAGCAGTTACCGAAACACAGGGTTGAACCAGGTCGGGGAGCTGTTTTTT. This sequence encodes CASSYRNTGLNQVGELFF.

V usage is TRBV23-1 and J usage is TRBJ1-5; 7 nucleotides align to TRBD1. TRBV23-1 carries the ORF label, with uncertain function. This CDR3 region has 17 residues. With V trimmed by 6 bases and J by 2 bases, 13 bases remained unmatched. Here the CDR3 DNA reads TGCGCCAGCAGATGGAAAACAAGGGACAGTCGCAATCAGCCCCAGCATTTT. It is translated as CASRWKTRDSRNQPQHF.

This clonotype turned up a few times. V is TRBV7-9 and J is TRBJ1-3, with unresolved D. V dropped 7 bases and J dropped 3 bases, with 13 bases sitting between them. The CDR3 is 14 residues long. Germline CDR1 reads SEHNR; CDR2 reads FQNEAQ (reference sequence). The CDR3 DNA reads TGTGCCAGCACCCTAGGAAGGAATGGAAACACCATATATTTT. Amino acid sequence: CASTLGRNGNTIYF.